This section outlines one T cell receptor beta chain sequence together with its context. The antigen is unknown. The method was immunoSEQ multiplex PCR; TCRdb's version includes in-frame clones alone and lacks a portion of them. The sample includes about 90,000 clones, 85% seen only once; the top ten take 3.5% to 5.5%. This record belongs to a study of identifying expanded T cells in peripheral blood. No infections or other immune events were documented during collection. The study, taken as a whole, reports: Over two and four weeks, about 15 and 18 clones changed, versus around 1.1 between replicates. Two-week clone count variance significantly increased as total template count grew.

Sequences were obtained from blood. The sequence derives from a person aged 18 to 75 in good health.

The CDR3 here is CASWDRDSRTDTQYF. CDR3 bases: TGTGCCAGTTGGGACCGGGACAGCCGCACAGATACGCAGTATTTT. The chain carries TRBV19 and TRBJ2-3, with 7 nucleotides matching TRBD1. V gave up 8 bases and J gave up 1 base; unmatched junction bases: 9. The CDR3 has 15 residues. The germline gives CDR1 LNHDA, CDR2 SQIVND (reference sequence).